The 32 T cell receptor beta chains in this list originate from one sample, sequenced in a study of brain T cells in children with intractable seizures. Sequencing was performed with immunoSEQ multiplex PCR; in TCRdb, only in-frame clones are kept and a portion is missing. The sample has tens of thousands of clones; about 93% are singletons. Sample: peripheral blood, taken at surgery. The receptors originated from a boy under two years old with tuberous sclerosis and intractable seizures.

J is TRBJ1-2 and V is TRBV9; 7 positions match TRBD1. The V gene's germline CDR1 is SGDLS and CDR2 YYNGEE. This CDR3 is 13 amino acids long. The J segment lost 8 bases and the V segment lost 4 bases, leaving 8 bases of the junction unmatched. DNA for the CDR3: TGTGCCAGCAGCATAGCCGACAGGGTAGGCTACACCTTC. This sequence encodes CASSIADRVGYTF. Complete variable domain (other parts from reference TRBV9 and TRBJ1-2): DSGVTQTPKHLITATGQRVTLRCSPRSGDLSVYWYQQSLDQGLQFLIQYYNGEERAKGNILERFSAQQFPDLHSELNLSSLELGDSALYFCASSIADRVGYTFGSGTRLTVV.

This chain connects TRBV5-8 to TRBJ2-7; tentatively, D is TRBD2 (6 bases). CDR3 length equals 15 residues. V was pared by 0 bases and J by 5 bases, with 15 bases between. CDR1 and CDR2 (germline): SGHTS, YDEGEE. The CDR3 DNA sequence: TGTGCCAGCAGCTTGGGGGTCGGGAGCCGGAACGAGCAGTACTTC. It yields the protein CASSLGVGSRNEQYF.

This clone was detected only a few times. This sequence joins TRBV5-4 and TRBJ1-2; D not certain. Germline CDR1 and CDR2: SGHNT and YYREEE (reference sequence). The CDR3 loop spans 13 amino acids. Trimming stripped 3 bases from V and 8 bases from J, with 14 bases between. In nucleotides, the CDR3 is TGTGCCAGCAGCTGGCCAAACCAAGGAGGCTACACCTTC. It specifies CASSWPNQGGYTF.

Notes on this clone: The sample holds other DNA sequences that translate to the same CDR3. The DNA for the CDR3 is TGTGCCAGCAGCTTAGTTGTGGACAGCCCCTACGAGCAGTACTTC. Its protein is CASSLVVDSPYEQYF. This chain connects TRBV7-2 to TRBJ2-7, with a tentative D call TRBD1 (6 bases). This CDR3 spans 15 amino acids. Trimming cost V 1 base and J 2 bases, with 12 bases left between them. Germline CDR1 reads SGHTA; CDR2 reads FQGNSA.

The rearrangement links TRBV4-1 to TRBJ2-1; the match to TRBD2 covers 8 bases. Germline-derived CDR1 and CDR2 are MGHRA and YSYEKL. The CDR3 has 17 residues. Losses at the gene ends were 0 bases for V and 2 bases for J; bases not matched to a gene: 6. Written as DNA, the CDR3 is TGCGCCAGCAGCCAAGATGTGAGCGGGAGTCCCTACAATGAGCAGTTCTTC. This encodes CASSQDVSGSPYNEQFF.

CDR3 protein: CASSYTSNQPQHF. CDR3 sequence (DNA): TGTGCCAGCAGTTACACTAGCAATCAGCCCCAGCATTTT. V and J are TRBV6-5 and TRBJ1-5; no firm D call. Trimming pared 2 bases from V and 0 bases from J, leaving 2 bases between. The CDR3 length is 13 residues. Germline CDR1 MNHEY, CDR2 SVGAGI.

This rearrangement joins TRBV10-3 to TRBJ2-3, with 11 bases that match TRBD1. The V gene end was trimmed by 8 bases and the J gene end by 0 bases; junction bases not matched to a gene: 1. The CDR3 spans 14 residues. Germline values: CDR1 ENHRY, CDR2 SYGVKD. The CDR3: CAIGQGASTDTQYF. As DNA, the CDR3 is TGTGCCATCGGACAGGGGGCGAGCACAGATACGCAGTATTTT.

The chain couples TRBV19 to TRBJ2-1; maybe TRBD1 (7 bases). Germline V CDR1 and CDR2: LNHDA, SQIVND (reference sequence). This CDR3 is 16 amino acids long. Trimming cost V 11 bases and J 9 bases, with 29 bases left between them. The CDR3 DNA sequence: TGTGCCTCCAGGGGGGTGCATTTAGATCTAATTAGTGAGCAGTTCTTC. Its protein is CASRGVHLDLISEQFF.

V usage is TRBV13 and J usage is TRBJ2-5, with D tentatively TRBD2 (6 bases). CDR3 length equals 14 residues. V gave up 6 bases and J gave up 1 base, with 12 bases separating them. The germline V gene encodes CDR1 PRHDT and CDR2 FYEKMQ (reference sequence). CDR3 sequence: CASSLHGGQETQYF. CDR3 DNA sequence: TGTGCCAGCAGTTTACACGGGGGCCAAGAGACCCAGTACTTC.

The CDR3 protein is CASSYSGGTYNSPLHF. The CDR3 region has the DNA TGTGCCAGCAGTTACTCGGGGGGGACCTATAATTCACCCCTCCACTTT. This chain uses TRBV6-5 with TRBJ1-6; possible D gene TRBD1, 5 bases. The V end was cut by 0 bases, the J end by 2 bases, with 8 bases between. The CDR3 has 16 amino acids. Germline-derived CDR1 and CDR2 are MNHEY and SVGAGI.

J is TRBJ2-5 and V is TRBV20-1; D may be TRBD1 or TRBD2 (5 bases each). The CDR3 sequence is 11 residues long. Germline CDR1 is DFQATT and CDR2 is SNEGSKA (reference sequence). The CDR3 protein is CSVTGQETQYF. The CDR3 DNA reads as TGCAGCGTCACGGGGCAGGAGACCCAGTACTTC.

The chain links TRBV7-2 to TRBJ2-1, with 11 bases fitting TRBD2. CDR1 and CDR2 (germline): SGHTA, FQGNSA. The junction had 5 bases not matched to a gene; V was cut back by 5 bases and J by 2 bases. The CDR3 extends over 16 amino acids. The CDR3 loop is CASSRRLAGTYNEQFF. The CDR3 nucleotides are TGTGCCAGCAGCCGCCGACTAGCGGGAACCTACAATGAGCAGTTCTTC.

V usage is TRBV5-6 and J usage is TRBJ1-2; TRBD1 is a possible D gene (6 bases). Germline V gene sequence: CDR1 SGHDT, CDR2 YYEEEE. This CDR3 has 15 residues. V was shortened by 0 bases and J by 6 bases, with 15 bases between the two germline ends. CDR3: CASSLEGGAWDGYTF. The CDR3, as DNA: TGTGCCAGCAGCTTGGAGGGGGGCGCTTGGGATGGCTACACCTTC. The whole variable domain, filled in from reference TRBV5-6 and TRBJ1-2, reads DAGVTQSPTHLIKTRGQQVTLRCSPKSGHDTVSWYQQALGQGPQFIFQYYEEEERQRGNFPDRFSGHQFPNYSSELNVNALLLGDSALYLCASSLEGGAWDGYTFGSGTRLTVV.

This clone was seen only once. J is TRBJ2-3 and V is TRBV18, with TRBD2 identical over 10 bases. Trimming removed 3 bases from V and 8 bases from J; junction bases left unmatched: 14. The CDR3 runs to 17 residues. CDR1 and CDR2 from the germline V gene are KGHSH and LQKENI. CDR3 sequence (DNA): TGTGCCAGCTCACCCCCTGTTCTAGCGGGGGTAACGGGTACGCAGTATTTT. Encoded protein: CASSPPVLAGVTGTQYF.

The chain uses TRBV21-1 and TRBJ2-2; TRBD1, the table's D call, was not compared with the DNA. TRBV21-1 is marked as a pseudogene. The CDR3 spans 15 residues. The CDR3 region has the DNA TGTGCCAGCAGCAAACACAGGGGATCCCCCGGGGAGCTGTTTTTT. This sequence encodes CASSKHRGSPGELFF.

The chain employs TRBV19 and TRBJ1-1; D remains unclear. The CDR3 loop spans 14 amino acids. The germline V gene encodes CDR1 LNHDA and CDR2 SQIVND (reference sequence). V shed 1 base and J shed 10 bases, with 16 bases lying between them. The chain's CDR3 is CASSIVGSRRGAFF. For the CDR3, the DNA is TGTGCCAGTAGTATAGTGGGTAGCAGACGCGGAGCTTTCTTT.

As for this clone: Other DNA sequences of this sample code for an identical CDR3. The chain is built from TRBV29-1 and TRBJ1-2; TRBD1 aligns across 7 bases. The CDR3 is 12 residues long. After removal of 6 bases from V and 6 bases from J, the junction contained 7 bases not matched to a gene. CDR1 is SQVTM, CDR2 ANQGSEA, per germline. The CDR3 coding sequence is TGCAGCGTCCGGACAGGCCAAAATGGCTACACCTTC. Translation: CSVRTGQNGYTF.

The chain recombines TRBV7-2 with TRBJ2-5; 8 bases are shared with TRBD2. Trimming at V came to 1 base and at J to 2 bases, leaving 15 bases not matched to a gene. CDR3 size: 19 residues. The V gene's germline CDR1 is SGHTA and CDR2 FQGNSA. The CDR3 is CASSLGHGRSGGRQETQYF. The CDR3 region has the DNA TGTGCCAGCAGCTTAGGTCATGGTCGAAGCGGGGGAAGACAAGAGACCCAGTACTTC.

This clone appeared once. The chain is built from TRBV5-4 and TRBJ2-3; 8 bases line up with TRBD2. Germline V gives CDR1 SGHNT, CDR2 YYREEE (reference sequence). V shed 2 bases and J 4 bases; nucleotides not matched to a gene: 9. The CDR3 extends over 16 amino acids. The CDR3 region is CASSFSWETSADTQYF. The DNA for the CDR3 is TGTGCCAGCAGCTTTTCCTGGGAGACTAGCGCAGATACGCAGTATTTT.

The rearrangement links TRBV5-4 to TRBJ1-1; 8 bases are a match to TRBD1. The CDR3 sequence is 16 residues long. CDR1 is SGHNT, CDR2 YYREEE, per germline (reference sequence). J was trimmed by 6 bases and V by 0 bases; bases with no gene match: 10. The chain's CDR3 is CASSLAGVQGAPEAFF. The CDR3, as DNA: TGTGCCAGCAGCTTGGCGGGAGTTCAGGGGGCCCCTGAAGCTTTCTTT.

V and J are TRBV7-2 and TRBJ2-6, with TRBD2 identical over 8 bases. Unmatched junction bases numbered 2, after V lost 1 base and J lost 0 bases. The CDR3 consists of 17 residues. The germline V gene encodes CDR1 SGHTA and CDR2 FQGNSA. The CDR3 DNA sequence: TGTGCCAGCAGCTTAGTTGCGGGAGGCTCTGGGGCCAACGTCCTGACTTTC. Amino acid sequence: CASSLVAGGSGANVLTF.

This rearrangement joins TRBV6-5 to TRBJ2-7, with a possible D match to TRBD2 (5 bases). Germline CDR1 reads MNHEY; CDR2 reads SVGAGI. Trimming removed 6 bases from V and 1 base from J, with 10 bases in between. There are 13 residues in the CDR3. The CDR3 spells CASRSRDSYEQYF. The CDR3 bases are TGTGCCAGCAGGTCCCGGGATTCCTACGAGCAGTACTTC.

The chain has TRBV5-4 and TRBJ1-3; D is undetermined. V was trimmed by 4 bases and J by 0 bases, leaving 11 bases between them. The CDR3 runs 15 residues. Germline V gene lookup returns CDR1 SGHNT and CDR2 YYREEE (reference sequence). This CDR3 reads CASSKDGRSGNTIYF. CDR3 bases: TGTGCCAGCAGCAAGGACGGCCGCTCTGGAAACACCATATATTTT.

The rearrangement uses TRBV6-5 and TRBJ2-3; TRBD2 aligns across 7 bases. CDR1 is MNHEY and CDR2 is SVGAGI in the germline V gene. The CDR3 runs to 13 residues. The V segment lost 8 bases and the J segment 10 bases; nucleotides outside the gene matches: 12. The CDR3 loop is CASRESGTDAQYF. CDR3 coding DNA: TGTGCCAGCCGAGAAAGCGGGACGGACGCGCAGTATTTT.

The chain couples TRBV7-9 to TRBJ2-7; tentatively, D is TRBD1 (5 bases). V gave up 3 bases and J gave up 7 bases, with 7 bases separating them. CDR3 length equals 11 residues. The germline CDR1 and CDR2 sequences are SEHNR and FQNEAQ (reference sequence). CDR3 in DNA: TGTGCCAGCAGCTTCAGGGATGAGCAGTACTTC. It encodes CASSFRDEQYF.

CDR3 DNA sequence: TGTGCCAGCAGCTTATTAGCGGGGGCGGGAGATACGCAGTATTTT. The encoded protein is CASSLLAGAGDTQYF. The V call is TRBV7-6, the J call TRBJ2-3, with 9 bases that match TRBD2. V shed 2 bases and J 5 bases; nucleotides not matched to a gene: 5. The CDR3 is 15 amino acids. Germline V CDR1 and CDR2: SGHVS, FNYEAQ. Based on the CDR3 plus reference TRBV7-6 and TRBJ2-3, the full variable domain is GAGVSQSPRYKVTKRGQDVALRCDPISGHVSLYWYRQALGQGPEFLTYFNYEAQQDKSGLPNDRFSAERPEGSISTLTIQRTEQRDSAMYRCASSLLAGAGDTQYFGPGTRLTVL.

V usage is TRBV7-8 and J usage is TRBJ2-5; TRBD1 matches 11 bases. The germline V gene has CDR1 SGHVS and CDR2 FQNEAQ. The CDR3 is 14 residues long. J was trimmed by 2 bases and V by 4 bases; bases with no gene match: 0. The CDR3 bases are TGTGCCAGCAGCTGGGACAGGGGGCAAGAGACCCAGTACTTC. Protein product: CASSWDRGQETQYF.

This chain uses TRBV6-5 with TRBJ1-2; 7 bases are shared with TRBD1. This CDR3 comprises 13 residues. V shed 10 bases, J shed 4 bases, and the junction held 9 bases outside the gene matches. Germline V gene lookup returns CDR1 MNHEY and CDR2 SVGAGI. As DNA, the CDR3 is TGTGCCACCGCGGCGACAGGGACCTATGGCTACACCTTC. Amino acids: CATAATGTYGYTF.

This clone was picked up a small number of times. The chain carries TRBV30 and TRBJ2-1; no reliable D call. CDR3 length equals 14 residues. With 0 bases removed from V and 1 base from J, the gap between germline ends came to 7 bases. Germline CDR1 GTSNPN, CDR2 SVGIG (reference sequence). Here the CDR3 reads CAWSVLDSYNEQFF. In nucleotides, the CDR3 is TGTGCCTGGAGTGTTCTTGATTCCTACAATGAGCAGTTCTTC. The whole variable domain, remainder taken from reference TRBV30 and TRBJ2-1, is SQTIHQWPATLVQPVGSPLSLECTVEGTSNPNLYWYRQAAGRGLQLLFYSVGIGQISSEVPQNLSASRPQDRQFILSSKKLLLSDSGFYLCAWSVLDSYNEQFFGPGTRLTVL.

This CDR3 reads CASRDLTGDGYTF. The CDR3 nucleotides are TGTGCCAGCAGGGACTTGACAGGGGATGGCTACACCTTC. The genes are TRBV6-5 and TRBJ1-2, with TRBD1 matching 8 bases. This CDR3 region has 13 residues. Germline assignment: CDR1 MNHEY and CDR2 SVGAGI. V lost 6 bases, J lost 6 bases, and 6 bases stayed unmatched.

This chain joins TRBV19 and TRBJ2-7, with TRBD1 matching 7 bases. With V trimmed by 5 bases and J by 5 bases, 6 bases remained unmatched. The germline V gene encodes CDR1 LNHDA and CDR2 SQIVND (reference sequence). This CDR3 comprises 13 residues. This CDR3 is CASSRQGTDEQYF. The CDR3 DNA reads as TGTGCCAGTAGTCGACAGGGAACGGACGAGCAGTACTTC.

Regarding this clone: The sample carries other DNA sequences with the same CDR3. The CDR3 sequence: CSARGETQYF. In nucleotides, the CDR3 is TGCAGTGCTAGGGGGGAGACCCAGTACTTC. The gene calls are TRBV20-1 and TRBJ2-5; D is unresolved. Trimming cost V 3 bases and J 5 bases, with 4 bases left between them. The V gene's germline CDR1 is DFQATT and CDR2 SNEGSKA (reference sequence). The CDR3 totals 10 residues.